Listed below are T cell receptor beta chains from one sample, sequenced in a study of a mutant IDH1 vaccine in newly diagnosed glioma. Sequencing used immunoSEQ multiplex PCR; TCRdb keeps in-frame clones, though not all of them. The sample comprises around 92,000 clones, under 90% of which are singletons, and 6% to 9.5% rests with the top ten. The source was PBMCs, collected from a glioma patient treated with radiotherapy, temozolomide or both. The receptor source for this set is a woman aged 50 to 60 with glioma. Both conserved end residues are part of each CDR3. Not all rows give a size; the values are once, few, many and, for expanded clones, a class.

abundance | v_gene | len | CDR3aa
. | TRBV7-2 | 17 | CASSLLHRTGVPYEQYF
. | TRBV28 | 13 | CASSIRVNYGYTF
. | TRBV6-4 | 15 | CASSANDRGGTEAFF
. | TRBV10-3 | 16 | CAISESSSGEVDTQYF
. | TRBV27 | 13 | CASSQSSMGELFF
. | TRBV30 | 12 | CAWDPAGGEQFF
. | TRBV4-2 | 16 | CASSQETGIHGNTIYF
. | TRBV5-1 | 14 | CASSAGQGGGGYTF
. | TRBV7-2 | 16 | CATAIGQGFSKNIQYF
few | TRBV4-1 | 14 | CASSHLRGDLGYTF
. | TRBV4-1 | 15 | CASSQVPTRQETQYF
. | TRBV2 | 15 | CASSDRSGPNTEAFF
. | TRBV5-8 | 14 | CASSWTGVQETQYF
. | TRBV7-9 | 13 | CASTPPGNTEAFF
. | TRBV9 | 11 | CASSEGGEAFF
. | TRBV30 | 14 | CAWSGTGINQPQHF
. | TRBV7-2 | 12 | CASSLTWDTQYF
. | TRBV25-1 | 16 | CARSGGSGYSNQPQHF
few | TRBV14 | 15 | CASSQDPVSPYGYTF
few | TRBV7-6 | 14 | CASTRQGTNTEAFF
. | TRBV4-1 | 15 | CASSQEDREVYEQYF
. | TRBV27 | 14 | CASSLRGPGNTIYF
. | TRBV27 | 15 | CASAERGTGVKEQYF
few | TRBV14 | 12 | CASSPRRTEQFF
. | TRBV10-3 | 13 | CAISEKADTEAFF
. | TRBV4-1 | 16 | CASSQEGGQGSYEQYF
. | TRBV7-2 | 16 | CASSPGQSSGANVLTF
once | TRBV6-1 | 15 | CASRLGQGTYNEQFF
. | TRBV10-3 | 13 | CAISPQEGNTIYF
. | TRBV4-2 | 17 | CASSQDAAGTINSPLHF
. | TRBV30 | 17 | CAWSVGAGVLWNSPLHF